Following are 12 T cell receptor beta chains from one sample sequenced in a study of monozygotic twins with inflammatory bowel disease. TCRdb reprocessed the 5' RACE reads and reports one entry per CDR3 protein, with no DNA. Recorded here are about 160,000 distinct CDR3 sequences; the top ten clones represent about 8%. The sample consisted of blood. Source of these receptors: a human donor with ulcerative colitis or Crohn's disease, or a healthy co-twin of an affected twin (not recorded which).

V gene TRBV5-1 combines with J gene TRBJ1-6; TCRdb lists TRBD1, though no DNA is available to test this call. This CDR3 region has 14 residues. CDR1 and CDR2 (germline): SGHRS, YFSETQ. Here the CDR3 reads CASSFDRGSSPLHF.

This rearrangement joins TRBV5-1 to TRBJ2-1. The CDR3 contains 12 residues. Germline V gene sequence: CDR1 SGHRS, CDR2 YFSETQ. The chain's CDR3 is CASSLSQRGQFF.

The chain is built from TRBV7-6 and TRBJ2-2. The CDR3 contains 16 residues. Germline lookup yields CDR1 SGHVS and CDR2 FNYEAQ. This CDR3 is CASSVPGPGNTGELFF.

The chain carries TRBV28 and TRBJ2-1; TCRdb reports TRBD1, a call that lacks DNA to check it against. Germline values: CDR1 MDHEN, CDR2 SYDVKM. The CDR3 is 15 amino acids. The CDR3 loop reads CASTLWGLPYNEQFF.

The chain employs TRBV28 and TRBJ2-6; TCRdb's D call of TRBD1 is untestable without DNA. Germline lookup yields CDR1 MDHEN and CDR2 SYDVKM. This CDR3 region has 16 residues. The chain's CDR3 is CASSIPDRPGANVLTF.

This chain links TRBV5-1 with TRBJ1-1; there is no DNA to check the TCRdb D call of TRBD1. The CDR3 spans 16 residues. Germline CDR1 and CDR2: SGHRS and YFSETQ. The CDR3 is CASSLAELGPNTEAFF.

V is TRBV5-1 and J is TRBJ1-1. CDR1 is SGHRS, CDR2 YFSETQ, per germline. CDR3 length equals 11 residues. CDR3: CASSFADKAFF.

The chain is built from TRBV4-1 and TRBJ2-3; there is no DNA to check the TCRdb D call of TRBD2. CDR1 MGHRA and CDR2 YSYEKL come from the germline V gene. The CDR3 consists of 11 residues. The CDR3 here is CASSEGDTQYF.

The rearrangement links TRBV7-2 to TRBJ2-1; absent DNA, TCRdb's TRBD2 call cannot be checked. Germline CDR1 is SGHTA and CDR2 is FQGNSA. The CDR3 covers 14 residues. The CDR3 here is CASSLAGGWNEQFF.

The chain recombines TRBV5-1 with TRBJ1-2; without DNA, the TCRdb call of TRBD1 cannot be checked. Germline CDR1 and CDR2: SGHRS and YFSETQ. The CDR3 runs 16 residues. CDR3 loop: CASSDRSGTVSLGYTF.

J is TRBJ2-4 and V is TRBV15; without DNA, the TCRdb call of TRBD2 cannot be checked. This CDR3 contains 18 residues. Germline values: CDR1 LNHNV, CDR2 YYDKDF (reference sequence). CDR3 protein: CATSRGFERGAAKNIQYF.

The chain uses TRBV5-1 and TRBJ2-7; there is no DNA to check the TCRdb D call of TRBD1. The CDR3 has 16 residues. Germline assignment: CDR1 SGHRS and CDR2 YFSETQ. CDR3: CASSLDAWTGTYEQYF.